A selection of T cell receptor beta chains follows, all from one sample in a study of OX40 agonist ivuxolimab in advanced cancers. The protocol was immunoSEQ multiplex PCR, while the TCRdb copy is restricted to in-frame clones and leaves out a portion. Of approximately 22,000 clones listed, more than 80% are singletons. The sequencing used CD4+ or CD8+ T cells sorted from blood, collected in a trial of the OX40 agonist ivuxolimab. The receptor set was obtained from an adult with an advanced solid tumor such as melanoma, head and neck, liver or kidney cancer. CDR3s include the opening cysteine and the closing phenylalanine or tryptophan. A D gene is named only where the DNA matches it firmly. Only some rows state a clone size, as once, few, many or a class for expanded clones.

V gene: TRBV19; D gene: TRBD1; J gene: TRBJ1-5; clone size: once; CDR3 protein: CASSIGGPGTGDQPQHF; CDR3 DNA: TGTGCCAGTAGTATCGGCGGCCCAGGGACAGGGGATCAGCCCCAGCATTTT
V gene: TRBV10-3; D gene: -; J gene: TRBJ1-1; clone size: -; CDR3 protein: CAISDLVGYTEAFF; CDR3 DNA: TGTGCCATCAGTGATCTTGTGGGATACACTGAAGCTTTCTTT
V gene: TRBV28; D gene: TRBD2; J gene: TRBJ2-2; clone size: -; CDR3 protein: CAIARLAENTGELFF; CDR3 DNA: TGTGCCATCGCTCGACTAGCGGAGAACACCGGGGAGCTGTTTTTT
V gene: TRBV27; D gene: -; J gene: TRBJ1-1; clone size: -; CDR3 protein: CASSLLSGPTEAFF; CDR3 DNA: TGTGCCAGCAGTTTATTGTCCGGGCCCACAGAAGCTTTCTTT
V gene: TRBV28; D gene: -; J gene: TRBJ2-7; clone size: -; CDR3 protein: CASSLRGVHEQYF; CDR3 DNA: TGTGCCAGCAGTCTGCGGGGCGTCCACGAGCAGTACTTC
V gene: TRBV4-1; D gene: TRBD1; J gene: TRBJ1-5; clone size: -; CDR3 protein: CASSPTGGYQPQHF; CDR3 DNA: TGCGCCAGCAGCCCAACAGGGGGGTATCAGCCCCAGCATTTT
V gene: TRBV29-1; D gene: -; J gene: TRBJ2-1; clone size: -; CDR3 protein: CSVEDSGQFF; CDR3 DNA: TGCAGCGTTGAAGATTCCGGGCAGTTCTTC
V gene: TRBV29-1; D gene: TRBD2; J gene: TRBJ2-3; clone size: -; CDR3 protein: CSVAGLAGPTDTQYF; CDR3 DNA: TGCAGCGTCGCCGGACTAGCGGGCCCCACAGATACGCAGTATTTT
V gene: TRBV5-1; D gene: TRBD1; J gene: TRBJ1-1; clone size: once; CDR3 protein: CASSAGQPLNTEAFF; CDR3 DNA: TGCGCCAGCAGCGCGGGACAGCCCTTGAACACTGAAGCTTTCTTT
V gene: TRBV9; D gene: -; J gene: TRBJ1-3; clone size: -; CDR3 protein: CASSGQTGADGNTIYF; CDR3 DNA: TGTGCCAGCAGCGGTCAGACGGGGGCGGACGGAAACACCATATATTTT
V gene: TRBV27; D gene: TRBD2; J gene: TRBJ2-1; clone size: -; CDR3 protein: CASSSRLAGSSYNEQFF; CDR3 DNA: TGTGCCAGCAGTTCTCGTCTAGCGGGATCCTCCTACAATGAGCAGTTCTTC
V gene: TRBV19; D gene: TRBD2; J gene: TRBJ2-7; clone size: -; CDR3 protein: CASSARFAGVSYEQYF; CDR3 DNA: TGTGCCAGTAGTGCGAGGTTTGCGGGAGTCTCCTACGAGCAGTACTTC
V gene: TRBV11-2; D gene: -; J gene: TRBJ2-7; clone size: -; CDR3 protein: CASSEGVQYF; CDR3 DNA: TGTGCCAGCAGCGAGGGGGTGCAGTACTTC
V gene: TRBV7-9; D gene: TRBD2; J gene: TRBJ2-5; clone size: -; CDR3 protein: CASLAGQETQYF; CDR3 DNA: TGTGCCAGCCTAGCGGGGCAAGAGACCCAGTACTTC
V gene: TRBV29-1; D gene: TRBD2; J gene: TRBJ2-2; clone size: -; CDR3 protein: CSVNDLGGAGELFF; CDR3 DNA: TGCAGCGTCAACGACCTCGGGGGGGCCGGGGAGCTGTTTTTT
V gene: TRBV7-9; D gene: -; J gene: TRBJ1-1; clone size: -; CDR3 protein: CASSPVMGGTNTEAFF; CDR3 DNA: TGTGCCAGCAGCCCGGTCATGGGGGGGACGAACACTGAAGCTTTCTTT
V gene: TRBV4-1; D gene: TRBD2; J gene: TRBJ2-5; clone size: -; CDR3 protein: CASSPEGLGGEETQYF; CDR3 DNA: TGCGCCAGCAGCCCCGAGGGACTAGGGGGGGAAGAGACCCAGTACTTC
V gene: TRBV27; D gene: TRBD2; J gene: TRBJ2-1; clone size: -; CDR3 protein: CASSPGLQKNEQFF; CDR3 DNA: TGTGCCAGCAGCCCGGGACTACAAAAAAATGAGCAGTTCTTC
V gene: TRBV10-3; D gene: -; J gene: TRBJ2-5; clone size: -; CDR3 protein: CAIKVEENWIETQYF; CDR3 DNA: TGTGCCATCAAGGTTGAGGAAAATTGGATTGAGACCCAGTACTTC
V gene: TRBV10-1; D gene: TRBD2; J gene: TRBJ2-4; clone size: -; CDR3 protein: CASPRMGSGRAKNIQYF; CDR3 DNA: TGCGCCAGCCCCAGAATGGGTAGCGGGAGGGCCAAAAACATTCAGTACTTC
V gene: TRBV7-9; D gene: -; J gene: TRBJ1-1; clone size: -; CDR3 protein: CASSLDGRDTEAFF; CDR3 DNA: TGTGCCAGCAGCTTAGACGGGAGAGACACTGAAGCTTTCTTT
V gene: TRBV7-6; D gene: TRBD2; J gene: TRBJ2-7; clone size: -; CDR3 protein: CASSYRWASSGIRTYEQYF; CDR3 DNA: TGTGCCAGCAGCTATCGTTGGGCCTCTAGCGGGATAAGGACCTACGAGCAGTACTTC
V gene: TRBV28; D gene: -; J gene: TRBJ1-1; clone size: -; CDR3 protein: CASSLGRQGKAFF; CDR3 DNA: TGTGCCAGCAGCCTTGGTCGGCAGGGAAAAGCTTTCTTT
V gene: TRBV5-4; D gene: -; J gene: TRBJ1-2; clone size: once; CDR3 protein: CASSFPVAGYGYTF; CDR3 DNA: TGTGCCAGCAGCTTCCCCGTCGCCGGGTATGGCTACACCTTC
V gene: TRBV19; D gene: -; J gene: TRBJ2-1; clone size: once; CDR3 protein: CASSRYGSTYNEQFF; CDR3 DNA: TGTGCCAGTAGTCGCTATGGGTCTACCTACAATGAGCAGTTCTTC
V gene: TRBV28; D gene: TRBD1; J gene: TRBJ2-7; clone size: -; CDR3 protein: CASSPGTGAYEQYF; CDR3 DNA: TGTGCCAGCAGTCCCGGGACAGGGGCGTACGAGCAGTACTTC
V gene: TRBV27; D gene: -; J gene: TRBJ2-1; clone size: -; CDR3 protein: CASSPGVAVSYNEQFF; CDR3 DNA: TGTGCCAGCAGTCCCGGGGTAGCGGTCTCCTACAATGAGCAGTTCTTC
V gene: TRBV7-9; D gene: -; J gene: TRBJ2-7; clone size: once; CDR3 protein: CASSLHGSPYEQYF; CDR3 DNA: TGTGCCAGCAGCTTACACGGGAGCCCCTACGAGCAGTACTTC
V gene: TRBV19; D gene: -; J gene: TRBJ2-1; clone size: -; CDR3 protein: CASSTLGVLSAEEGFRGEQFF; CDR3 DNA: TGTGCCAGTAGTACACTAGGGGTCCTCTCGGCGGAGGAAGGCTTTCGGGGTGAGCAGTTCTTC
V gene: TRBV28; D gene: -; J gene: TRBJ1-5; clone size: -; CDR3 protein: CASTLGNQPQHF; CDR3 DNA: TGTGCCAGCACCCTCGGCAATCAGCCCCAGCATTTT
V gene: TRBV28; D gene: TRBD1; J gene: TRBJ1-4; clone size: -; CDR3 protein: CASSPDRGEKLFF; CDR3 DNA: TGTGCCAGCAGTCCCGACAGGGGTGAAAAACTGTTTTTT
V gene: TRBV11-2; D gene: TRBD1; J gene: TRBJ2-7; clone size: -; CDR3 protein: CASSLGIGQGGYEQYF; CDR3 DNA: TGTGCCAGCAGCTTAGGGATAGGACAGGGCGGCTACGAGCAGTACTTC
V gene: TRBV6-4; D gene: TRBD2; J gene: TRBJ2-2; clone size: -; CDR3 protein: CASSGRAGDTGELFF; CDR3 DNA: TGTGCCAGCAGCGGGAGGGCCGGTGACACCGGGGAGCTGTTTTTT
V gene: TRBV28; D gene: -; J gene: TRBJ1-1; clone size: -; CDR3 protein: CASSVSLTEAFF; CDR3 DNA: TGTGCCAGCAGTGTCAGTCTAACTGAAGCTTTCTTT
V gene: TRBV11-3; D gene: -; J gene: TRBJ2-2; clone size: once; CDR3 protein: CASSSIMTAYAGELFF; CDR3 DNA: TGTGCCAGCAGCTCAATTATGACAGCATACGCCGGGGAGCTGTTTTTT
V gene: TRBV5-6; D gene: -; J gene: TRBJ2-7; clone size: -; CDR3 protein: CASSLAYEQYF; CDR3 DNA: TGTGCCAGCAGCTTGGCCTACGAGCAGTACTTC
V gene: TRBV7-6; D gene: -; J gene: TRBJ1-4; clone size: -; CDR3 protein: CASSLEGATNEKLFF; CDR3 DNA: TGTGCCAGCAGCTTAGAAGGGGCAACTAATGAAAAACTGTTTTTT
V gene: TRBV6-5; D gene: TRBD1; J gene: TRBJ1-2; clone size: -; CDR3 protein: CASSTGTGGGGYTF; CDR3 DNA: TGTGCCAGCAGCACCGGGACAGGGGGCGGTGGCTACACCTTC
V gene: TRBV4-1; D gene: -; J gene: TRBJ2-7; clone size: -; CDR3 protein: CASSQNPGAGYEQYF; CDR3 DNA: TGCGCCAGCAGCCAAAATCCGGGAGCAGGATACGAGCAGTACTTC
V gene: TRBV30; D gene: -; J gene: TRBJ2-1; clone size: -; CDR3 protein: CAWSVQGYNEQFF; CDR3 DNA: TGTGCCTGGAGTGTTCAGGGTTACAATGAGCAGTTCTTC
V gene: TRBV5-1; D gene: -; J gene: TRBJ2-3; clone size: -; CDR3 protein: CASSLAARDTQYF; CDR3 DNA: TGCGCCAGCAGCTTGGCGGCGCGTGATACGCAGTATTTT
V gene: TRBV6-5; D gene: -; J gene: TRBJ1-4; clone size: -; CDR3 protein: CASSYSTMDEKLFF; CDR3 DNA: TGTGCCAGCAGTTACTCGACAATGGATGAAAAACTGTTTTTT
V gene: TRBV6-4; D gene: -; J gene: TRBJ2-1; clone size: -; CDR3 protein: CASSLVAEGYNEQFF; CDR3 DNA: TGTGCCAGCAGCCTCGTAGCGGAGGGGTACAATGAGCAGTTCTTC
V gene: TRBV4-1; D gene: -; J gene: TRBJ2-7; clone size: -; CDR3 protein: CASSQEPYSYEQYF; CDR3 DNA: TGCGCCAGCAGCCAAGAACCCTACTCCTACGAGCAGTACTTC
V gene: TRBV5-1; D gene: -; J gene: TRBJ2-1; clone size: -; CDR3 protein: CASSLTGYNEQFF; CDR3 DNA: TGCGCCAGCAGCTTAACCGGGTACAATGAGCAGTTCTTC
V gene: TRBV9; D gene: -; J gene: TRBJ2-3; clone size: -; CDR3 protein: CASTRISGSTDTQYF; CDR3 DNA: TGTGCCAGCACCCGGATCAGCGGCAGCACAGATACGCAGTATTTT
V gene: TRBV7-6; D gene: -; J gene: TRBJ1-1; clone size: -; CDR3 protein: CASSLMSSPPEAFF; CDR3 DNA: TGTGCCAGCAGCTTAATGTCGTCACCTCCTGAAGCTTTCTTT
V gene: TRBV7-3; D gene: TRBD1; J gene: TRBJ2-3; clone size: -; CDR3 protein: CASSLERPGQGVITDTQYF; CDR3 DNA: TGTGCCAGCAGCCTAGAAAGGCCGGGACAGGGGGTAATTACAGATACGCAGTATTTT
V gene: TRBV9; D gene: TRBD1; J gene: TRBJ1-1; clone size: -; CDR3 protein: CASSVPGQTEAFF; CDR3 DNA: TGTGCCAGCAGCGTACCGGGACAGACTGAAGCTTTCTTT
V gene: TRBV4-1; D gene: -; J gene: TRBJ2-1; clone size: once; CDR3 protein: CASSPRGYEQFF; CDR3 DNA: TGCGCCAGCAGCCCCCGGGGGTATGAGCAGTTCTTC